These 11 T cell receptor beta chains originate from one sample sequenced in a study of OX40 agonist ivuxolimab in advanced cancers. Only in-frame clones appear in the TCRdb table, and some are missing; sequencing was by immunoSEQ multiplex PCR. The repertoire has roughly 50,000 clones, over 80% of them found once; the top ten carry more than 0.35%. The sample was CD4+ or CD8+ T cells sorted from blood, taken in a trial of the OX40 agonist ivuxolimab. These receptors originate from an adult with an advanced solid tumor such as melanoma, head and neck, liver or kidney cancer.

This rearrangement joins TRBV5-5 to TRBJ2-7; 7 bases agree with TRBD2. Trimming removed 5 bases from V and 2 bases from J; junction bases left unmatched: 7. CDR1 and CDR2 from the germline V gene are SGHKS and YYEKEE (reference sequence). The length of the CDR3 is 14 residues. In DNA form, the CDR3 reads TGTGCCAGCAGTTCGGGAGGAAACACCTACGAGCAGTACTTC. It is translated as CASSSGGNTYEQYF.

By share of the sample, this clone is medium-sized. The V and J genes are TRBV2 and TRBJ2-3; 9 positions agree with TRBD1. V lost 5 bases, J lost 0 bases, and 3 bases stayed unmatched. The CDR3 has 15 amino acids. CDR1 SNHLY and CDR2 FYNNEI come from the germline V gene. CDR3: CASSPTGGSTDTQYF. The CDR3 DNA reads TGTGCCAGCAGTCCGACAGGGGGAAGCACAGATACGCAGTATTTT.

The chain recombines TRBV29-1 with TRBJ1-2; 7 bases map to TRBD1. CDR1 SQVTM and CDR2 ANQGSEA come from the germline V gene. The CDR3 extends over 15 amino acids. V was clipped by 0 bases and J by 4 bases; unmatched bases: 8. The CDR3 is CSVEDTGTAPYGYTF. CDR3 sequence (DNA): TGCAGCGTTGAAGACACCGGGACAGCGCCCTATGGCTACACCTTC.

Only a few counts were recorded for this clone. The gene calls are TRBV2 and TRBJ1-1; unclear D gene. The germline gives CDR1 SNHLY, CDR2 FYNNEI. The V and J ends lost 6 bases and 5 bases respectively, with 10 bases between them. CDR3 length equals 12 residues. CDR3 coding DNA: TGTGCCAGCAGGAGACTGGGGACTGAAGCTTTCTTT. It yields the protein CASRRLGTEAFF.

The chain carries TRBV19 and TRBJ2-7; D perhaps matches TRBD2 (5 bases). The CDR3 length is 13 residues. V gave up 0 bases and J gave up 4 bases, with 7 bases separating them. CDR1 LNHDA and CDR2 SQIVND come from the germline V gene (reference sequence). CDR3 DNA sequence: TGTGCCAGTAGTATAGACAGCGGATACGAGCAGTACTTC. It codes for CASSIDSGYEQYF.

This chain uses TRBV10-1 with TRBJ2-1; 8 positions agree with TRBD1. Germline loops: CDR1 WNHNN, CDR2 SYGVQD (reference sequence). V shed 2 bases and J 1 base; nucleotides not matched to a gene: 1. The CDR3 consists of 15 residues. This CDR3 is CASSEGQGSYNEQFF. The CDR3 DNA reads TGCGCCAGCAGTGAGGGACAGGGATCCTACAATGAGCAGTTCTTC.

The V and J genes are TRBV11-2 and TRBJ1-5; 12 bases fit TRBD1. V lost 4 bases and J lost 6; bases outside the gene matches: 4. The CDR3 is made up of 15 amino acids. Germline-derived CDR1 and CDR2 are SGHAT and FQNNGV. CDR3 in amino acids: CASSSGQGAVQPQHF. CDR3 in DNA: TGTGCCAGCAGCTCGGGACAGGGGGCGGTTCAGCCCCAGCATTTT.

CDR3 residues: CASSGDRVNTGELFF. The DNA for the CDR3 is TGTGCCAGCAGTGGGGACAGGGTGAACACCGGGGAGCTGTTTTTT. The rearrangement uses TRBV2 and TRBJ2-2, with TRBD1 identical over 9 bases. CDR1 SNHLY and CDR2 FYNNEI come from the germline V gene. J gave up 1 base and V 4 bases, and 1 base lay outside the gene matches. This CDR3 is built from 15 residues.

The chain joins TRBV5-1 to TRBJ1-1, with 7 nucleotides matching TRBD1. The CDR3 has 16 residues. With V trimmed by 3 bases and J by 1 base, 9 bases remained unmatched. The germline V gene encodes CDR1 SGHRS and CDR2 YFSETQ. The CDR3 DNA reads as TGCGCCAGCAGCTCACTCCCCGGGACAGCGAACACTGAAGCTTTCTTT. Protein product: CASSSLPGTANTEAFF. Full variable domain (rest looked up from reference TRBV5-1 and TRBJ1-1): KAGVTQTPRYLIKTRGQQVTLSCSPISGHRSVSWYQQTPGQGLQFLFEYFSETQRNKGNFPGRFSGRQFSNSRSEMNVSTLELGDSALYLCASSSLPGTANTEAFFGQGTRLTVV.

V gene TRBV29-1 combines with J gene TRBJ2-3, with 7 nucleotides matching TRBD1. CDR1 SQVTM and CDR2 ANQGSEA come from the germline V gene. J lost 2 bases, V lost 6 bases, and 11 bases had no gene match. The CDR3 is made up of 15 amino acids. The CDR3 DNA sequence: TGCAGCGTAACATCACAGGGGAATCCCACAGATACGCAGTATTTT. Residues: CSVTSQGNPTDTQYF.

This clone was observed once. The CDR3 bases are TGTGCCAGCAGCTTAGAATTGTCCCCATCTTTCTTT. Its protein product is CASSLELSPSFF. The gene calls are TRBV7-2 and TRBJ1-1; unclear D gene. This CDR3 is built from 12 residues. CDR1 and CDR2 from the germline V gene are SGHTA and FQGNSA. V was trimmed by 1 base and J by 12 bases, leaving 12 bases between them.